This T cell receptor beta chain is drawn from a study of control samples from healthy donors and cancer patients. CDR1 and CDR2 from the germline V gene are LNHDA and SQIVND (reference sequence). The CDR3 is made up of 12 amino acids. Trimming shortened V by 6 bases and J by 6 bases, and 10 bases separated the two germline ends. Profiled with immunoSEQ multiplex PCR; TCRdb holds only in-frame clones, not every one. Altogether under 85,000 clones are present, approximately 84% being singletons, with the ten largest covering roughly 3.1%. The sequenced sample was PBMCs. The chain recombines TRBV19 with TRBJ2-3; D remains ambiguous. This TCR was recovered from a woman in her 50s with lung cancer. CDR3 protein: CASRGMGDTQYF. The CDR3 DNA follows: TGTGCCAGTAGGGGGATGGGGGATACGCAGTATTTT.